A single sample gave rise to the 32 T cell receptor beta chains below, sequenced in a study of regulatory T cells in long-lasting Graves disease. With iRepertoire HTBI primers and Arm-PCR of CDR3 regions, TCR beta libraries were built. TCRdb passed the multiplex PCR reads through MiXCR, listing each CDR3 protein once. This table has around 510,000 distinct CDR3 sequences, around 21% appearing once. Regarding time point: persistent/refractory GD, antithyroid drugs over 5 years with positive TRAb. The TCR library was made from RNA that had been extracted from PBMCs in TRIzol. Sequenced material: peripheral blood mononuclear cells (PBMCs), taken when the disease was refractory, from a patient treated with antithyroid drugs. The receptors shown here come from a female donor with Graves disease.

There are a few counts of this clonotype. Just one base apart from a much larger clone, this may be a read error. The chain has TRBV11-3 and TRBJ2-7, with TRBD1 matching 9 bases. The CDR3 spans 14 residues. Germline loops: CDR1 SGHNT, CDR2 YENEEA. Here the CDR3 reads CANSPGQGSYEQYF. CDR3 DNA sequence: TGTGCCAACAGCCCGGGACAGGGCTCCTACGAGCAGTACTTC. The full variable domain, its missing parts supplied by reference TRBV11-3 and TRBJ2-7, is EAGVVQSPRYKIIEKKQPVAFWCNPISGHNTLYWYLQNLGQGPELLIRYENEEAVDDSQLPKDRFSAERLKGVDSTLKIQPAELGDSAVYLCANSPGQGSYEQYFGPGTRLTVT.

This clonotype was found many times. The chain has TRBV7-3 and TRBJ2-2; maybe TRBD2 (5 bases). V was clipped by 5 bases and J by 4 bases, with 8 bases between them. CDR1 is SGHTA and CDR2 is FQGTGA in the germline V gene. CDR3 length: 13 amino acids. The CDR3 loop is CASSTGITGELFF. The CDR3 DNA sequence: TGTGCCAGCAGCACCGGGATCACCGGGGAGCTGTTTTTT.

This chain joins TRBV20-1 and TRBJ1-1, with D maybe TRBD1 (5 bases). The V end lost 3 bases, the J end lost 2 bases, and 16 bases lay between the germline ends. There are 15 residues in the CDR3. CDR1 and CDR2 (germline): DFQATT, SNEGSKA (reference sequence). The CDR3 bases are TGCAGTGCTAGGCCCCTCCCGGGGGTCAACACTGAAGCTTTCTTT. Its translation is CSARPLPGVNTEAFF.

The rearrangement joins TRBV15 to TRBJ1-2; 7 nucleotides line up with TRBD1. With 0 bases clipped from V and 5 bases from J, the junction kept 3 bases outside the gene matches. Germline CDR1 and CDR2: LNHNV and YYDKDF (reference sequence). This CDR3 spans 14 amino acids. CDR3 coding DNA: TGTGCCACCAGCAGAGATCGGGGACAGTATGGCTACACCTTC. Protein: CATSRDRGQYGYTF.

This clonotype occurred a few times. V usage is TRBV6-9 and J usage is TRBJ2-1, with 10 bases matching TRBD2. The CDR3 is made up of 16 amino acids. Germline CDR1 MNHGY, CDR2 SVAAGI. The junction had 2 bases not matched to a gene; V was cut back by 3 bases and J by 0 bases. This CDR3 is CASSYSSGSSYNEQFF. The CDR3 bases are TGTGCCAGCAGTTACTCTAGCGGGAGCTCCTACAATGAGCAGTTCTTC.

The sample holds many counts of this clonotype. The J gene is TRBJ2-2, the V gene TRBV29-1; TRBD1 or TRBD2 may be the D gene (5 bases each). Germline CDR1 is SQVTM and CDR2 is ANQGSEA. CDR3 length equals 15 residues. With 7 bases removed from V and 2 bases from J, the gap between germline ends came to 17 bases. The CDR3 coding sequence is TGCAGCGCCCGAGGGCAGGGTACTAACACCGGGGAGCTGTTTTTT. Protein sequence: CSARGQGTNTGELFF.

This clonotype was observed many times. The CDR3 bases are TGTGCCAGCAGTGAATACTACAGGGCGGGTGAAGCTTTCTTT. Its translation is CASSEYYRAGEAFF. The chain is built from TRBV6-1 and TRBJ1-1; a possible D gene is TRBD1 (6 bases). V dropped 2 bases and J dropped 7 bases, with 14 bases sitting between them. This CDR3 is built from 14 residues. CDR1 and CDR2 from the germline V gene are MNHNS and SASEGT.

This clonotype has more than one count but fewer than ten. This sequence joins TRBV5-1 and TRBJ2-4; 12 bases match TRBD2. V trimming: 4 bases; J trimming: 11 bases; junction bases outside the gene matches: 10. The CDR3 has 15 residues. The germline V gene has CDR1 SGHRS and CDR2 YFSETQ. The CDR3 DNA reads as TGCGCCAGCAGCCCGACTAGCGGGAGCCTCGGCCTTCAGTACTTC. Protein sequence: CASSPTSGSLGLQYF. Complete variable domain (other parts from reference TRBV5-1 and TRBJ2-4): KAGVTQTPRYLIKTRGQQVTLSCSPISGHRSVSWYQQTPGQGLQFLFEYFSETQRNKGNFPGRFSGRQFSNSRSEMNVSTLELGDSALYLCASSPTSGSLGLQYFGAGTRLSVL.

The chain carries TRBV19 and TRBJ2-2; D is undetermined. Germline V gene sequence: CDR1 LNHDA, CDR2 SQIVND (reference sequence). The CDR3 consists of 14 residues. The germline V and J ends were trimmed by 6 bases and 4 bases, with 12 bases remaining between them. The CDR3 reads CASSSAFGTGELFF. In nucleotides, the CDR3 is TGTGCCAGTAGCTCCGCCTTTGGCACCGGGGAGCTGTTTTTT.

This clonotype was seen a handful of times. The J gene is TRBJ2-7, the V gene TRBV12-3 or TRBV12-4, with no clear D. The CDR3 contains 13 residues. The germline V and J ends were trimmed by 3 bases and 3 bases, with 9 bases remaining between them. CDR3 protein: CASSLQLNYEQYF. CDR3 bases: TGTGCCAGCAGTTTGCAACTGAACTACGAGCAGTACTTC.

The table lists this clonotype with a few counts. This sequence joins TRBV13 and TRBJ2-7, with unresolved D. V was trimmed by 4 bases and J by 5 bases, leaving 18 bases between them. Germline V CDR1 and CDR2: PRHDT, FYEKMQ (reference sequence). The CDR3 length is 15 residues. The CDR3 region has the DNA TGTGCCAGCAGCTCGGCGACCCGGGCGGTCCACGAGCAGTACTTC. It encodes CASSSATRAVHEQYF.

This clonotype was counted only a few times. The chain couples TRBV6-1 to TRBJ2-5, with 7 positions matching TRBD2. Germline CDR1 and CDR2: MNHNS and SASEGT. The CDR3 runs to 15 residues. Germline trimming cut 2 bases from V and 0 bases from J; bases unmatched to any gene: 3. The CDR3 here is CASSELAGNQETQYF. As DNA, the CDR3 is TGTGCCAGCAGTGAATTAGCGGGCAACCAAGAGACCCAGTACTTC.

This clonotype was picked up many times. The DNA of the CDR3 is TGTGCCAGCGGCGGGCCGAACACCGGGGAGCTGTTTTTT. As protein: CASGGPNTGELFF. V and J are TRBV2 and TRBJ2-2; perhaps TRBD2 as D (5 bases). The germline V gene has CDR1 SNHLY and CDR2 FYNNEI. This CDR3 is built from 13 residues. With 8 bases removed from V and 0 bases from J, the gap between germline ends came to 7 bases.

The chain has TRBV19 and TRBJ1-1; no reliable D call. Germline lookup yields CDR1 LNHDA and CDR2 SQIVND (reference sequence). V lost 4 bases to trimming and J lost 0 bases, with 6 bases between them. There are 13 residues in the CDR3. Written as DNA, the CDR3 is TGTGCCAGTAGTACAGCAATGAACACTGAAGCTTTCTTT. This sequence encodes CASSTAMNTEAFF.

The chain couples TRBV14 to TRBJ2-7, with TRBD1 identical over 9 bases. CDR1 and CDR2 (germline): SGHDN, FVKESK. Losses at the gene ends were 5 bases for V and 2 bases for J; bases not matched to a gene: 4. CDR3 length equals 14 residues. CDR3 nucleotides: TGTGCCAGCAGCAGAGACAGGGGGACCTACGAGCAGTACTTC. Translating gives CASSRDRGTYEQYF.

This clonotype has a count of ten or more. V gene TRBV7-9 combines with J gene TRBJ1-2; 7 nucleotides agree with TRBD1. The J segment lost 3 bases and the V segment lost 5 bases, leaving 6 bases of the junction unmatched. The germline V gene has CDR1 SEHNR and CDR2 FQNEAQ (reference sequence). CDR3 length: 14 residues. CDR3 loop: CASSGDSPYYGYTF. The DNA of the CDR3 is TGTGCCAGCAGCGGGGACAGTCCATACTATGGCTACACCTTC.

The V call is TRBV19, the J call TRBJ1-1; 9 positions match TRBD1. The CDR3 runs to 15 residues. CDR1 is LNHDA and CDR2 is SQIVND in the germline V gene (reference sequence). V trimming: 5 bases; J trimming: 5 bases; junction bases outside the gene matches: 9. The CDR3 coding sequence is TGTGCCAGTAGTCCAGCGACAGGGGGTGGTACTGAAGCTTTCTTT. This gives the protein CASSPATGGGTEAFF.

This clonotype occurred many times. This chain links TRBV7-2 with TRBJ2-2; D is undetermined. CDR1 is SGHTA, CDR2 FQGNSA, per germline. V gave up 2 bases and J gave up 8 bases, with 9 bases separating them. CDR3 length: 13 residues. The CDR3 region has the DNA TGTGCCAGCAGCTTACATCCGGCAGGGGAGCTGTTTTTT. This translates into CASSLHPAGELFF.

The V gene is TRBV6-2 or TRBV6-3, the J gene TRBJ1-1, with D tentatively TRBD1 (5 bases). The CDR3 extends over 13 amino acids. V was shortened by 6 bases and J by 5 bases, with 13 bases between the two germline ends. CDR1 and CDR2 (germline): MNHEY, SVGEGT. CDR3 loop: CASRTPGGTEAFF. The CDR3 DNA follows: TGTGCCAGCAGGACACCGGGGGGGACTGAAGCTTTCTTT.

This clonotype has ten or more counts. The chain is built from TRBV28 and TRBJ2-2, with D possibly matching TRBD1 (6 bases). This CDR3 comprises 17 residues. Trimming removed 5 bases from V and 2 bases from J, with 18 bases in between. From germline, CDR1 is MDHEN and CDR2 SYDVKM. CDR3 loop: CASSLGTFGKNTGELFF. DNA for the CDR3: TGTGCCAGCAGTCTTGGGACATTTGGTAAAAACACCGGGGAGCTGTTTTTT.

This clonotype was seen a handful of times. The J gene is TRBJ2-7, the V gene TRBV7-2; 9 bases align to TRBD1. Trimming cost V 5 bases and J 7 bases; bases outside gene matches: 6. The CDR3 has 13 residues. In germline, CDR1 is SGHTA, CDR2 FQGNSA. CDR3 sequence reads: CASSGYRGQEQYF. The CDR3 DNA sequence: TGTGCCAGCAGCGGATACAGGGGGCAGGAGCAGTACTTC.

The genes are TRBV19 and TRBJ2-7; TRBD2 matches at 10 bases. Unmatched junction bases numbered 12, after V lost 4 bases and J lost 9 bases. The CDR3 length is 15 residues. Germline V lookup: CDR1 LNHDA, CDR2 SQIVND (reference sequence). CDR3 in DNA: TGTGCCAGTAGTAACCTAGCGGGAGACGGGGAAGGGCAGTACTTC. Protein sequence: CASSNLAGDGEGQYF.

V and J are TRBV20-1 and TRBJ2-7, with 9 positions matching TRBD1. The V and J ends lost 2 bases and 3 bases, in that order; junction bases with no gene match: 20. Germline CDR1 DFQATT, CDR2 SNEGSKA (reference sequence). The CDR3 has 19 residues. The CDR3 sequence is CSARYENLKRDRVGYEQYF. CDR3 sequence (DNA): TGCAGTGCTAGATATGAGAACTTAAAGCGGGACAGGGTAGGCTACGAGCAGTACTTC.

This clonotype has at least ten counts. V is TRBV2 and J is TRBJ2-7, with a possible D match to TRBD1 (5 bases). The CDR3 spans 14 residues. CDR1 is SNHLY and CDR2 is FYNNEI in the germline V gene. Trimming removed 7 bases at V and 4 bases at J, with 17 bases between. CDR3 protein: CASMYPSAGYEQYF. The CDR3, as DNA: TGTGCCAGCATGTATCCCTCGGCAGGGTACGAGCAGTACTTC.

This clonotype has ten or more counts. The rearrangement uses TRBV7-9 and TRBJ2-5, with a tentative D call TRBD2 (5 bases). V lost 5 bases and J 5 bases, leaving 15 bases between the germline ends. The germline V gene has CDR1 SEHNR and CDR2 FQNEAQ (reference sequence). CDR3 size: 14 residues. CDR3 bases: TGTGCCAGCAGCCCAGAGGGCGCGTATGAGACCCAGTACTTC. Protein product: CASSPEGAYETQYF.

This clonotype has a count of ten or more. CDR3 bases: TGTGCCAGCAGCTTAGGGGACAAGACCTACGAGCAGTACTTC. Translating gives CASSLGDKTYEQYF. This chain connects TRBV7-6 to TRBJ2-7, with a tentative D call TRBD1 (6 bases). Trimming left V 1 base short and J 2 bases short, with 9 bases between. Germline V gives CDR1 SGHVS, CDR2 FNYEAQ. The CDR3 spans 14 residues.

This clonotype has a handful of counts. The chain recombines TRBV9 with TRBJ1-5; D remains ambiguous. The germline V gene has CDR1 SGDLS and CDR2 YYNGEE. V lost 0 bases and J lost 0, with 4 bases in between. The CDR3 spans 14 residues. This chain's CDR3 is CASSVGASNQPQHF. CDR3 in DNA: TGTGCCAGCAGCGTAGGGGCTAGCAATCAGCCCCAGCATTTT.

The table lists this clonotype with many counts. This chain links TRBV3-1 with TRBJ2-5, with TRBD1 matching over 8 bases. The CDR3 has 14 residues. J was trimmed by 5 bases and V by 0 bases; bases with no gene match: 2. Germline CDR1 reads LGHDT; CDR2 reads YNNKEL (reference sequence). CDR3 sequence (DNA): TGTGCCAGCAGCCAAGACAGGGGGCGGGAGACCCAGTACTTC. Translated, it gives CASSQDRGRETQYF.

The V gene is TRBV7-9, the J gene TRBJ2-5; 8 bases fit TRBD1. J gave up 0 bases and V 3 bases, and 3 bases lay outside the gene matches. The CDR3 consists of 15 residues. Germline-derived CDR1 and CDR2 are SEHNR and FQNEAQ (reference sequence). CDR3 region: CASSLLTGDQETQYF. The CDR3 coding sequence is TGTGCCAGCAGCTTGTTGACAGGGGACCAAGAGACCCAGTACTTC.

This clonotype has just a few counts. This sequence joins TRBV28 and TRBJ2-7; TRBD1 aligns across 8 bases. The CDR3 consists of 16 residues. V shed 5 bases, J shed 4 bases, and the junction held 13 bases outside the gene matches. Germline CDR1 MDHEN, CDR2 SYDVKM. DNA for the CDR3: TGTGCCAGCAGTCCCCCCTCGGGGACAGGAGATTACGAGCAGTACTTC. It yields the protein CASSPPSGTGDYEQYF. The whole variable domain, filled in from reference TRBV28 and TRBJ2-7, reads DVKVTQSSRYLVKRTGEKVFLECVQDMDHENMFWYRQDPGLGLRLIYFSYDVKMKEKGDIPEGYSVSREKKERFSLILESASTNQTSMYLCASSPPSGTGDYEQYFGPGTRLTVT.

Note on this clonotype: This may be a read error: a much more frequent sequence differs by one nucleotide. DNA for the CDR3: TGTGCCAGCACGGGTGTTAGGGACACCGGGGAGCTGTTTTTT. Translated: CASTGVRDTGELFF. This chain joins TRBV2 and TRBJ2-2; D is uncertain. V lost 7 bases and J lost 3, with 12 bases in between. This CDR3 is 14 amino acids long. Germline CDR1 reads SNHLY; CDR2 reads FYNNEI.

CDR3 sequence: CARQGLAGGETQYF. The DNA of the CDR3 is TGTGCCAGACAGGGACTAGCGGGAGGAGAGACCCAGTACTTC. This chain connects TRBV28 to TRBJ2-5; 15 bases align to TRBD2. Germline V gene sequence: CDR1 MDHEN, CDR2 SYDVKM. The J segment lost 4 bases and the V segment lost 9 bases, leaving 3 bases of the junction unmatched. This CDR3 is built from 14 residues.